The clone carrying this TCR beta chain was counted between two and nine times. Repertoires were generated with immunoSEQ multiplex PCR, while TCRdb's copy carries only in-frame clones and drops some. The sample has 48,000 or so clones, 80% to 85% seen once; the top ten hold about 7.7%. The data are from a study of OX40 agonist ivuxolimab in advanced cancers. At the level of the study: The dose-escalation group included hepatocellular carcinoma, melanoma, renal cell carcinoma and head and neck cancer. Mean age around 64 years, range roughly 20 to 85; around 80% male.

The CDR3 loop spans 17 amino acids. Trimming removed 3 bases from V and 8 bases from J; junction bases left unmatched: 17. CDR1 and CDR2 from the germline V gene are SGHRS and YFSETQ. Drawing of blood for sampling happened at baseline, at cycle 4 day 1, and at cycle 7 day 1. Sequenced material: CD4+ or CD8+ T cells sorted from blood, taken in a trial of the OX40 agonist ivuxolimab. The sequence was collected from an adult with an advanced solid tumor such as melanoma, head and neck, liver or kidney cancer. The rearrangement links TRBV5-1 to TRBJ2-1, with 7 bases aligning to TRBD1. The CDR3 DNA reads as TGCGCCAGCAGCTGGAAGCTGGACAGGTTAATCTTTGATGAGCAGTTCTTC. This encodes CASSWKLDRLIFDEQFF.